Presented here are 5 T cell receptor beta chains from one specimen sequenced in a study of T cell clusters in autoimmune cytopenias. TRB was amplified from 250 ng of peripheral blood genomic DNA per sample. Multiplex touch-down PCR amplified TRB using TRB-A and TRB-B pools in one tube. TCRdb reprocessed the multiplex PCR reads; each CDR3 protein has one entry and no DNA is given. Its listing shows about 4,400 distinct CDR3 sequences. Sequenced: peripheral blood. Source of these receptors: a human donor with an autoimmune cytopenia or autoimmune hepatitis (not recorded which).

Here the CDR3 reads CASSLGQGVVTDTQYF. This sequence joins TRBV5-5 and TRBJ2-3; as DNA is missing, the TRBD1 call by TCRdb cannot be tested. This CDR3 comprises 16 residues. Germline V gives CDR1 SGHKS, CDR2 YYEKEE (reference sequence).

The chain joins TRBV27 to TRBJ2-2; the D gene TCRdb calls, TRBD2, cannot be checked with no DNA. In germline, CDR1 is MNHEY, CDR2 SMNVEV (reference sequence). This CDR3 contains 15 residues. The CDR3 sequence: CASSLEGVGTGELFF.

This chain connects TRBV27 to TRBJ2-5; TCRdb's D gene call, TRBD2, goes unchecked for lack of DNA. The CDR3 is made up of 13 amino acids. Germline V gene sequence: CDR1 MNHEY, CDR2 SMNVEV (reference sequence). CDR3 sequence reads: CASSPRAMETQYF.

CDR3 sequence: CASSPRFDTEAFF. The rearrangement joins TRBV5-4 to TRBJ1-1. This CDR3 region has 13 residues. Germline CDR1 reads SGHNT; CDR2 reads YYREEE (reference sequence).

The CDR3 loop is CSVKGLFADTQYF. The rearrangement links TRBV29-1 to TRBJ2-3. The CDR3 is 13 residues long. Germline CDR1 reads SQVTM; CDR2 reads ANQGSEA.